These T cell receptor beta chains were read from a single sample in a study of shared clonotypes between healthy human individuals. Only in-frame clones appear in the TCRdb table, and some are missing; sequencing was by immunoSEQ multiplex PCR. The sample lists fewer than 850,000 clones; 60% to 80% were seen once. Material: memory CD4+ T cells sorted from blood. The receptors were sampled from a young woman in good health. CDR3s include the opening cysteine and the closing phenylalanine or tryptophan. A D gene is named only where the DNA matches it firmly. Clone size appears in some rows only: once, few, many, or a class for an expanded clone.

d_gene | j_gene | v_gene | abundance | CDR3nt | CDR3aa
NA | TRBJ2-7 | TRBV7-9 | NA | TGTGCCAGCAGCTTACGCGGGGGCAGGCCCGACCAGTCCTACGAGCAGTACTTC | CASSLRGGRPDQSYEQYF
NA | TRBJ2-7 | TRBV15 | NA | TGTGCCACCAGCAGAGATCGAGGTGGGGACAACTACGAGCAGTACTTC | CATSRDRGGDNYEQYF
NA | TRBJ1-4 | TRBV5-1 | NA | TGCGCCAGCAGCCTAGGTGCAACTAATGAAAAACTGTTTTTT | CASSLGATNEKLFF
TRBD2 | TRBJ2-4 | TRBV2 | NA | TGTGCCAGCAGATCGGAGGGAGGGCCCAGTATTCAGTACTTC | CASRSEGGPSIQYF
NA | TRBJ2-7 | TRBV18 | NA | TGTGCCAGCTCACAAGGGAGGACAACCTACGAGCAGTACTTC | CASSQGRTTYEQYF
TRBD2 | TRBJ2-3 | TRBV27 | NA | TGTGCCAGCAGTACTAGCGACGATACGCAGTATTTT | CASSTSDDTQYF
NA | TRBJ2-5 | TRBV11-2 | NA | TGTGCCAGCAGCTTAGTGATCCAAGAGACCCAGTACTTC | CASSLVIQETQYF
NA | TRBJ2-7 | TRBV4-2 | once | TGTGCCAGCAGCCCAGGGAACAGCAACTACGAGCAGTACTTC | CASSPGNSNYEQYF
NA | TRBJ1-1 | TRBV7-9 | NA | TGTGCCAGCAGCTTAGAACACACTGAAGCTTTCTTT | CASSLEHTEAFF
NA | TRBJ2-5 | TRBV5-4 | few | TGTGCCAGCAGCTTGGCGACTGGCCCAGGGGAGACCCAGTACTTC | CASSLATGPGETQYF